This T cell receptor (beta chain) was obtained from a study of shared clonotypes between healthy human individuals. Points from the study as a whole: Naive subsets tended to show greater estimated richness than memory subsets.

On this clone: Its cognate antigen is unknown.

Sequencing used immunoSEQ multiplex PCR; TCRdb keeps in-frame clones, though not all of them. This table has 2 million to 3 million clones, approximately 93% appearing once. CDR3 length: 16 amino acids. V trimming: 1 base; J trimming: 2 bases; junction bases outside the gene matches: 7. Germline V lookup: CDR1 KGHSH, CDR2 LQKENI. The sample taken for sequencing was naive CD4+ T cells from PBMCs. Subset denoted: CD45RA+ positively selected. This rearrangement joins TRBV18 to TRBJ2-7; 8 bases fit TRBD1. The sequence was collected from a man between 18 and 29 years old in good health. Some clones in this sample may be carry-over from other donors' samples. The CDR3 reads CASSPLSGTGTYEQYF. In nucleotides, the CDR3 is TGTGCCAGCTCACCACTTTCAGGGACAGGTACCTACGAGCAGTACTTC.